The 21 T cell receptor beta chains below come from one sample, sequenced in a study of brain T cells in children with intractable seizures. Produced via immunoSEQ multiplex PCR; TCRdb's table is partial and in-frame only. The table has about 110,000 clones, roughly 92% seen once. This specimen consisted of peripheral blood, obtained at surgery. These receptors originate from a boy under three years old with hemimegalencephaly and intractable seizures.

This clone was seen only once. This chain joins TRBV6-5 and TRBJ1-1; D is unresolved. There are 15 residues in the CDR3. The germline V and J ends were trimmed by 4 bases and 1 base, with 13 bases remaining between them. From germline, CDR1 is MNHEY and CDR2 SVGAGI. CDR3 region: CASSSRGRANTEAFF. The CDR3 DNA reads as TGTGCCAGCAGTTCCCGAGGGAGGGCGAACACTGAAGCTTTCTTT.

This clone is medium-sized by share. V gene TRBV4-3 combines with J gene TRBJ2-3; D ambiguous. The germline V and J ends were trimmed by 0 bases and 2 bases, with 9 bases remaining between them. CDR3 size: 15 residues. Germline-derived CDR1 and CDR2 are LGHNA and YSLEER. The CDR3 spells CASSQDRLPTDTQYF. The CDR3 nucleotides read TGCGCCAGCAGCCAAGATAGGCTGCCCACAGATACGCAGTATTTT.

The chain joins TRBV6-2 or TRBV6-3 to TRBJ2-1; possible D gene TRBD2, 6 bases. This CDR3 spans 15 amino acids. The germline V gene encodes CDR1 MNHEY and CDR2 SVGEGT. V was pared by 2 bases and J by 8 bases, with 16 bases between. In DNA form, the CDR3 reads TGTGCCAGCAGTTACGGTATCCGGGACTTCCATGAGCAGTTCTTC. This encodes CASSYGIRDFHEQFF.

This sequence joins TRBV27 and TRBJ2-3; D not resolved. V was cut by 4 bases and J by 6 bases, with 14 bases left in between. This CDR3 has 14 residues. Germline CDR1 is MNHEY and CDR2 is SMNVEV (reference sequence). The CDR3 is CASSSSQWADTQYF. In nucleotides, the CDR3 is TGTGCCAGCAGTTCGAGCCAGTGGGCGGATACGCAGTATTTT.

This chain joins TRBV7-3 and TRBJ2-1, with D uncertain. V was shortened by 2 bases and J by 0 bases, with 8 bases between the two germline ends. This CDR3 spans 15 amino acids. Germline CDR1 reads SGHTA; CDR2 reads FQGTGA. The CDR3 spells CASSLQANSYNEQFF. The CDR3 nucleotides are TGTGCCAGCAGCTTACAAGCCAACTCCTACAATGAGCAGTTCTTC.

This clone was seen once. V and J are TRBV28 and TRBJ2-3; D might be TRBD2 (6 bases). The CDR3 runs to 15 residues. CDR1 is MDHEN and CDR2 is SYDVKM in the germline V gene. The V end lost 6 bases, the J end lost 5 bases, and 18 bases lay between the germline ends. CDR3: CASSALLAREDTQYF. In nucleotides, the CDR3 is TGTGCCAGCAGCGCCCTACTAGCCCGGGAAGATACGCAGTATTTT.

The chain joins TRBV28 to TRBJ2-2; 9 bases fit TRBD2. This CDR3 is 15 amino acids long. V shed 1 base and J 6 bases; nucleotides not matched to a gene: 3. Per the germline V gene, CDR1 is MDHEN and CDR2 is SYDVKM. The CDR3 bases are TGTGCCAGCAGTTTATTAGCGGGAGTTGCCGGGGAGCTGTTTTTT. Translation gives CASSLLAGVAGELFF.

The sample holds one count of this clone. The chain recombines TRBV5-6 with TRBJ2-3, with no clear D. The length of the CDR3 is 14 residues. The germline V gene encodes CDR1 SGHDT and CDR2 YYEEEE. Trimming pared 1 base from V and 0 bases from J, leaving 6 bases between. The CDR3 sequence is CASSLISSTDTQYF. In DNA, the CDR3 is TGTGCCAGCAGCTTGATCAGTAGCACAGATACGCAGTATTTT.

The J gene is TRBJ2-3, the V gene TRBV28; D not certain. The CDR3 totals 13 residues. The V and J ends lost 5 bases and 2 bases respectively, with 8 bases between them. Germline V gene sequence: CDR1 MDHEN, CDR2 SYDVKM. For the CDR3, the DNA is TGTGCCAGCAGTCCCGTACCCACAGATACGCAGTATTTT. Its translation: CASSPVPTDTQYF.

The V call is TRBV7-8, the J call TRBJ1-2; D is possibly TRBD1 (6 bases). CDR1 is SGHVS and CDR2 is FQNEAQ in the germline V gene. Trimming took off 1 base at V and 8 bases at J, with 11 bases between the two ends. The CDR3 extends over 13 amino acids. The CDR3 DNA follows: TGTGCCAGCAGCTTAGAAGGGGGGCGGGGCTACACCTTC. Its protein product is CASSLEGGRGYTF.

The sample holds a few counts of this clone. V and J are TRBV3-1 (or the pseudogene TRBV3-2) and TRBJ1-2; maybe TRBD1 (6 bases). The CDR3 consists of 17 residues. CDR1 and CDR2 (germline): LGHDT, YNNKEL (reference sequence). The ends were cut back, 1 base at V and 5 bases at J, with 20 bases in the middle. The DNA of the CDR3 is TGTGCCAGCAGCCAAGCACGGGGAAACAGGGAGGGGTATGGCTACACCTTC. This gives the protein CASSQARGNREGYGYTF.

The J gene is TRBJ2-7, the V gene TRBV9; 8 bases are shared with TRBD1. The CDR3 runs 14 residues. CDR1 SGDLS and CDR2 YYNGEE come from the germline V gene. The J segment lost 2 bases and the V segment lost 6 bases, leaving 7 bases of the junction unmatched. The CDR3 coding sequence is TGTGCCAGCACCTCGGGACAGGAGGCCTACGAGCAGTACTTC. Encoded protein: CASTSGQEAYEQYF.

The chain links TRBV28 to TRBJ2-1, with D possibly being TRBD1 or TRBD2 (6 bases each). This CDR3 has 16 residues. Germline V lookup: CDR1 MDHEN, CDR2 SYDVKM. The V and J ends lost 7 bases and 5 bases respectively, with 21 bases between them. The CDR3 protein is CASKRTGAITNNEQFF. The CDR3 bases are TGTGCCAGCAAACGCACGGGGGCAATAACTAACAATGAGCAGTTCTTC. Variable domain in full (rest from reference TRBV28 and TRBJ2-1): DVKVTQSSRYLVKRTGEKVFLECVQDMDHENMFWYRQDPGLGLRLIYFSYDVKMKEKGDIPEGYSVSREKKERFSLILESASTNQTSMYLCASKRTGAITNNEQFFGPGTRLTVL.

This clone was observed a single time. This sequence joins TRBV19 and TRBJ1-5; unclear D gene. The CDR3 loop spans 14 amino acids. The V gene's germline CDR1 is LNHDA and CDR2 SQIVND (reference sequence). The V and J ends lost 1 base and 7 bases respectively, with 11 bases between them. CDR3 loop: CASSIGGPGQPQHF. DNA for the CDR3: TGTGCCAGTAGTATAGGAGGGCCTGGACAGCCCCAGCATTTT.

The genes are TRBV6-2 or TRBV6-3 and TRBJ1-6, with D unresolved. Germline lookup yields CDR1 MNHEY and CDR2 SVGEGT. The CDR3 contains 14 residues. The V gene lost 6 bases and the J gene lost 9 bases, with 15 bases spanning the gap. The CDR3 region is CASSGNRLASPLHF. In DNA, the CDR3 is TGTGCCAGCAGCGGGAACAGATTAGCTTCACCCCTCCACTTT.

The CDR3 DNA follows: TGTGCCACCAGTGCCGGACCGACAAACATTCAGTACTTC. This translates into CATSAGPTNIQYF. The rearrangement joins TRBV24-1 to TRBJ2-4; D gene unclear. V was shortened by 5 bases and J by 6 bases, with 10 bases between the two germline ends. Germline CDR1 reads KGHDR; CDR2 reads SFDVKD. The CDR3 sequence is 13 residues long.

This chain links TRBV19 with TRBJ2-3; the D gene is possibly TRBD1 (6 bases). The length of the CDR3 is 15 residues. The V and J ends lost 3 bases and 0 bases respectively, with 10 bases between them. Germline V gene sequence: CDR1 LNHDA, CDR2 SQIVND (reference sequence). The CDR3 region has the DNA TGTGCCAGTAGTATGGGCCAGGGGAGCACAGATACGCAGTATTTT. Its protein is CASSMGQGSTDTQYF. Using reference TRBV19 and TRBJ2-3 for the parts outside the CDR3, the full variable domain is DGGITQSPKYLFRKEGQNVTLSCEQNLNHDAMYWYRQDPGQGLRLIYYSQIVNDFQKGDIAEGYSVSREKKESFPLTVTSAQKNPTAFYLCASSMGQGSTDTQYFGPGTRLTVL.

The CDR3 protein is CASSLNDGTIYF. In DNA form, the CDR3 reads TGTGCCAGCAGTTTAAATGATGGCACCATATATTTT. This chain connects TRBV12-3 or TRBV12-4 to TRBJ1-3, with D unclear. V was clipped by 2 bases and J by 9 bases, with 8 bases between them. The CDR3 runs to 12 residues.

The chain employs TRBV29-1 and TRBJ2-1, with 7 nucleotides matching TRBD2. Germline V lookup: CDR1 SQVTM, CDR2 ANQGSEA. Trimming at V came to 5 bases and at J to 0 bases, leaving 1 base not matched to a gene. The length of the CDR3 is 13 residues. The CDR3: CSVLADSYNEQFF. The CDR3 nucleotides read TGCAGCGTTCTAGCGGACTCCTACAATGAGCAGTTCTTC.

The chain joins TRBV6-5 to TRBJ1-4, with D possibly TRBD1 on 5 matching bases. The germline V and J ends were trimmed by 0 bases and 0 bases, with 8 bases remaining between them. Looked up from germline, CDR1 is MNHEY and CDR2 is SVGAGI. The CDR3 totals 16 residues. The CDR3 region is CASSYSKGATNEKLFF. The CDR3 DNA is TGTGCCAGCAGTTACTCGAAAGGGGCAACTAATGAAAAACTGTTTTTT.

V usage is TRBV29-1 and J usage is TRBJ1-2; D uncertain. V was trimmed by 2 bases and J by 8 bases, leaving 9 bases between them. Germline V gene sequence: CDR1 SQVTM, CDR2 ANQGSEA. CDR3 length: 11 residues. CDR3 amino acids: CSVERARGYTF. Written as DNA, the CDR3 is TGCAGCGTTGAACGGGCTAGGGGCTACACCTTC. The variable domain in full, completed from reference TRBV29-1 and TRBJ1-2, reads SAVISQKPSRDICQRGTSLTIQCQVDSQVTMMFWYRQQPGQSLTLIATANQGSEATYESGFVIDKFPISRPNLTFSTLTVSNMSPEDSSIYLCSVERARGYTFGSGTRLTVV.